A selection of T cell receptor beta chains follows, all from one sample in a study of vaccination effects on CD4 cells after COVID-19. These receptors' targets are unknown. The assay was immunoSEQ multiplex PCR, and TCRdb's table has in-frame clones only and misses some. The repertoire holds some 66,000 clones, with roughly 80% as singletons. The sequencing here drew on CD4+ T cells from PBMCs cultured without peptide, taken after COVID-19 vaccination. The source is a human donor who received a COVID-19 vaccine. Both conserved end residues are part of each CDR3. The D gene is left open where the match is weak. Rows may omit the clone size; those that give it use once, few, many or a size class.

v_gene,d_gene,j_gene,abundance,CDR3aa,CDR3nt
TRBV6-6,TRBD1,TRBJ2-2,.,CASSHGRTGVTGELFF,TGTGCCAGCAGTCATGGCAGGACAGGGGTGACCGGGGAGCTGTTTTTT
TRBV14,.,TRBJ1-2,.,CASSQIGDYGYTF,TGTGCCAGCAGCCAGATAGGGGACTATGGCTACACCTTC
TRBV18,TRBD1,TRBJ1-2,.,CASSQTGTGALGYTF,TGTGCCAGCTCACAGACCGGGACAGGGGCGCTTGGCTACACCTTC
TRBV12-3/TRBV12-4,TRBD1,TRBJ2-5,.,CASRATGRETQYF,TGTGCCAGCAGGGCGACAGGGAGAGAGACCCAGTACTTC
TRBV25-1,TRBD1,TRBJ1-2,.,CASSAGQGIYGYTF,TGTGCCAGCAGTGCGGGACAGGGGATCTATGGCTACACCTTC
TRBV18,.,TRBJ2-5,once,CASSPPKGVSLNQETQYF,TGTGCCAGCTCACCACCGAAAGGGGTCTCACTAAATCAAGAGACCCAGTACTTC
TRBV7-3,.,TRBJ2-2,once,CASSLHNTGELFF,TGTGCCAGCAGCTTACACAACACCGGGGAGCTGTTTTTT
TRBV4-3,.,TRBJ2-3,.,CASSQQGDTQYF,TGCGCCAGCAGCCAACAGGGAGATACGCAGTATTTT
TRBV27,TRBD2,TRBJ2-3,.,CASSSIGGGAVSDTQYF,TGTGCCAGCAGTTCTATAGGCGGGGGGGCCGTCTCAGATACGCAGTATTTT
TRBV14,.,TRBJ1-2,.,CASSQQRASGYTF,TGTGCCAGCAGCCAACAAAGGGCCTCTGGCTACACCTTC
TRBV4-3,TRBD1,TRBJ1-4,.,CASSQATGFNEKLFF,TGCGCCAGCAGCCAAGCGACAGGGTTTAATGAAAAACTGTTTTTT
TRBV18,.,TRBJ2-5,.,CASSQAGAETQYF,TGTGCCAGCTCACAGGCGGGGGCTGAGACCCAGTACTTC
TRBV7-3,.,TRBJ2-3,.,CASSSTLWADTQYF,TGTGCCAGCAGCTCTACCCTATGGGCAGATACGCAGTATTTT
TRBV24-1,.,TRBJ1-1,.,CATSEASGTLAGAFF,TGTGCCACCAGTGAAGCCTCGGGAACCCTCGCAGGAGCTTTCTTT
TRBV4-2,TRBD2,TRBJ2-1,.,CASSQVRGGADNEQFF,TGTGCCAGCAGCCAGGTTCGGGGGGGGGCCGACAATGAGCAGTTCTTC
TRBV18,.,TRBJ2-5,.,CASSPQGRETQYF,TGTGCCAGCTCACCACAGGGAAGGGAGACCCAGTACTTC
TRBV5-1,TRBD1,TRBJ1-1,.,CASSLVTGGNTEAFF,TGCGCCAGCAGCTTGGTGACAGGGGGGAACACTGAAGCTTTCTTT
TRBV6-1,.,TRBJ1-3,.,CASSEAGAGNTIYF,TGTGCCAGCAGTGAAGCGGGGGCTGGAAACACCATATATTTT
TRBV9,TRBD1,TRBJ2-2,.,CASSPHTGTANTGELFF,TGTGCCAGCAGCCCACACACCGGGACAGCTAACACCGGGGAGCTGTTTTTT
TRBV12-3/TRBV12-4,.,TRBJ2-1,few,CASSLEASSEQFF,TGTGCCAGCAGTTTAGAAGCCAGCTCTGAGCAGTTCTTC
TRBV15,TRBD2,TRBJ2-5,.,CATSRDWLRGGETQYF,TGTGCCACCAGCAGAGATTGGTTGCGGGGGGGTGAGACCCAGTACTTC
TRBV19,.,TRBJ1-5,.,CASTLRSNQPQHF,TGTGCCAGTACCCTCAGAAGCAATCAGCCCCAGCATTTT
TRBV6-5,.,TRBJ1-2,.,CASSPDRNLYGYTF,TGTGCCAGCAGTCCAGACAGGAACCTCTATGGCTACACCTTC
TRBV18,TRBD1,TRBJ2-1,.,CASSHRTGGLYNEQFF,TGTGCCAGCTCACATCGTACAGGGGGTCTCTACAATGAGCAGTTCTTC
TRBV10-3,.,TRBJ2-2,few,CAISEWGVDTGELFF,TGTGCCATTTCTGAGTGGGGGGTGGACACCGGGGAGCTGTTTTTT
TRBV19,TRBD2,TRBJ2-3,.,CASSQGLAGATDTQYF,TGTGCCAGTAGTCAGGGACTAGCGGGGGCGACAGATACGCAGTATTTT